This TCR beta chain was obtained from a study of blood T cells in healthy people across ages. On the study more broadly: Capture by template switching was about one barcoded beta molecule per two T cells. Points from the study as a whole: Age showed a roughly linear inverse relationship with TCR beta diversity per million T cells.

Caucasian individuals from Russia who were healthy and aged roughly 6 to 95 acted as donors. V dropped 1 base and J dropped 8 bases, with 6 bases sitting between them. From germline, CDR1 is LGHNA and CDR2 YNFKEQ. The CDR3 is 12 residues long. This clonotype was observed at least ten times. Antigen unknown. Primed by a sample-barcoded 5' primer and a J-beta primer mix, a second PCR proceeded for about 6 to 12 cycles. TCRdb called the 5' RACE reads again in MiXCR, with one record for every CDR3 protein. The sample carries about 640,000 distinct CDR3 sequences, around 54% recorded once. The sequence derives from a man between 60 and 70 years old in good health. The sample was blood. The rearrangement links TRBV4-2 to TRBJ2-1; D not certain. The CDR3 spells CASSQVIDEQFF. The CDR3 coding sequence is TGTGCCAGCAGCCAAGTAATAGATGAGCAGTTCTTC.